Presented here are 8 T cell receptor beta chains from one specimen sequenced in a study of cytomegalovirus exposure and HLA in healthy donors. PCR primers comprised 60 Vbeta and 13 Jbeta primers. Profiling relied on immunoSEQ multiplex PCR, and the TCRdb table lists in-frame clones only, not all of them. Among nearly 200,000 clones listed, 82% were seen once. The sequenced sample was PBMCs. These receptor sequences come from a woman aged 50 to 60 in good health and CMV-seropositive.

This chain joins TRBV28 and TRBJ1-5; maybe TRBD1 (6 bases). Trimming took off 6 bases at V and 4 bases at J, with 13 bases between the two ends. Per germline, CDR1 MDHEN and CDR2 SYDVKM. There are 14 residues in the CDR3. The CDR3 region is CASSYGTPNQPQHF. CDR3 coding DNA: TGTGCCAGCAGCTACGGGACACCTAATCAGCCCCAGCATTTT.

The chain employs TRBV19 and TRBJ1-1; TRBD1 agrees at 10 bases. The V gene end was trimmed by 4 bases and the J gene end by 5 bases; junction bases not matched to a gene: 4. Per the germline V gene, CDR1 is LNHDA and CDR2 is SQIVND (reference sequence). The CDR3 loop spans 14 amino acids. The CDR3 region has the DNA TGTGCCAGTAGTAAAGGGACAGGGGAAACTGAAGCTTTCTTT. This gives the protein CASSKGTGETEAFF.

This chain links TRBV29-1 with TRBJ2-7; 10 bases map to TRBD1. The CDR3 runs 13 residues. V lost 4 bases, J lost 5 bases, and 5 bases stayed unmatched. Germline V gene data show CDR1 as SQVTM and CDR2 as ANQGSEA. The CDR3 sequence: CSVVRDRGHEQYF. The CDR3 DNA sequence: TGCAGCGTTGTCCGGGACAGGGGCCACGAGCAGTACTTC.

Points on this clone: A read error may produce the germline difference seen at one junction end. The DNA for the CDR3 is TGCGCCAGCAGCCAATGGCCGGGGACTAGCCCCCCTGATGAACAGTTCTTC. Protein: CASSQWPGTSPPDEQFF. V gene TRBV4-1 combines with J gene TRBJ2-1; the match to TRBD2 covers 9 bases. The CDR3 length is 17 residues. Germline V gene lookup returns CDR1 MGHRA and CDR2 YSYEKL.

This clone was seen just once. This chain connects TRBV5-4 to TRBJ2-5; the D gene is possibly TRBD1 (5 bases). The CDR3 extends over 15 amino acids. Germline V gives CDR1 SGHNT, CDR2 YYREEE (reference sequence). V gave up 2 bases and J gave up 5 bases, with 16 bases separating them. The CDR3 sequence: CASSFGGRRGETQYF. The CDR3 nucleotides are TGTGCCAGCAGCTTCGGCGGCCGAAGGGGCGAGACCCAGTACTTC. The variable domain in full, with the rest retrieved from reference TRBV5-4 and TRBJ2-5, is ETGVTQSPTHLIKTRGQQVTLRCSSQSGHNTVSWYQQALGQGPQFIFQYYREEENGRGNFPPRFSGLQFPNYSSELNVNALELDDSALYLCASSFGGRRGETQYFGPGTRLLVL.

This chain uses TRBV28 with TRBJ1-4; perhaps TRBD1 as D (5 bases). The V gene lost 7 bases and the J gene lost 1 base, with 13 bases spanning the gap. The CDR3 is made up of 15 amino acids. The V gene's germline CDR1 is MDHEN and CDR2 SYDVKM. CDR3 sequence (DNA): TGTGCCAGCATCCCAGGAAGGGGAACTAATGAAAAACTGTTTTTT. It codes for CASIPGRGTNEKLFF.

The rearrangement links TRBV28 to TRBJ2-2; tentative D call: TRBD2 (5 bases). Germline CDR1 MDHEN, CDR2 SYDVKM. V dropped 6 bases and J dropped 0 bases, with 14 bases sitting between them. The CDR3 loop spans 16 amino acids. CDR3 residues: CASSLLGATNTGELFF. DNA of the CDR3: TGTGCCAGCAGCCTGCTGGGAGCGACGAACACCGGGGAGCTGTTTTTT.

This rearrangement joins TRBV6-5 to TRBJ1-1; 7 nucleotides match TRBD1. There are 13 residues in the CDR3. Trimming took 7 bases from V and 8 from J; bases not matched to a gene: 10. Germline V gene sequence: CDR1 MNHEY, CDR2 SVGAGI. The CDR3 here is CASIRDSEGEAFF. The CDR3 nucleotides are TGTGCCAGCATAAGGGACAGCGAGGGGGAAGCTTTCTTT.